The 13 T cell receptor beta chains in this list originate from one sample, sequenced in a study of spatial heterogeneity in lung cancer. Study results and limitations: It was found that expanded intratumoral alpha and beta TCR counts tracked tumor mutation counts.

Time point here: sample taken at primary tumor resection. Their target antigens are unknown. From the 5' RACE reads, TCRdb called clonotypes with MiXCR, one entry per CDR3 protein. Of more than 2,500 distinct CDR3 sequences in the sample, less than 8% are singletons; the top ten hold 9% to 10%. The sample was lung tumor tissue, taken at surgery. The receptors originated from a female donor with early-stage non-small cell lung cancer.

By its share, this clonotype is medium-sized. CDR3 protein: CASSPSLGGYGYTF. The CDR3 nucleotides are TGCGCCAGCAGCCCCTCCCTTGGGGGCTATGGCTACACCTTC. The V gene is TRBV4-1, the J gene TRBJ1-2, with D tentatively TRBD1 (5 bases). The CDR3 has 14 residues. Per germline, CDR1 MGHRA and CDR2 YSYEKL. V was clipped by 4 bases and J by 4 bases, with 13 bases between them.

Sample share makes this clonotype medium-sized (0.01 to 0.1%). This chain joins TRBV6-1 and TRBJ2-1; D not resolved. From germline, CDR1 is MNHNS and CDR2 SASEGT. Deletions cut 5 bases from V and 1 base from J, with 9 bases between. The CDR3 consists of 14 residues. For the CDR3, the DNA is TGTGCCAGCAGTTTACAGTTTTCCTACAATGAGCAGTTCTTC. It is translated as CASSLQFSYNEQFF.

By share, this clonotype counts as medium-sized. This rearrangement joins TRBV2 to TRBJ1-5; no firm D call. Trimming removed 8 bases from V and 3 bases from J, with 8 bases in between. The CDR3 extends over 12 amino acids. From germline, CDR1 is SNHLY and CDR2 FYNNEI. The CDR3 DNA sequence: TGTGCCAGCCGTACGGACAATCAGCCCCAGCATTTT. Residues: CASRTDNQPQHF.

This clonotype is labeled as medium-sized. The genes are TRBV10-1 and TRBJ2-7; 9 bases align to TRBD1. This CDR3 has 12 amino acids. After removal of 10 bases from V and 6 bases from J, the junction contained 7 bases not matched to a gene. Germline V gene lookup returns CDR1 WNHNN and CDR2 SYGVQD (reference sequence). The CDR3, as DNA: TGCGCCACCGGGACAGGGTTCGGCGAGCAGTACTTC. This translates into CATGTGFGEQYF.

Judged by abundance, this clonotype is medium-sized. This chain uses TRBV6-2 or TRBV6-3 with TRBJ1-2, with D unclear. V lost 6 bases and J lost 0, with 11 bases in between. Germline V gene sequence: CDR1 MNHEY, CDR2 SVGEGT. The length of the CDR3 is 14 residues. This CDR3 is CASRSIVANYGYTF. CDR3 DNA: TGTGCCAGCAGATCTATCGTAGCTAACTATGGCTACACCTTC.

By share, this clonotype ranks as medium-sized. The chain combines TRBV7-6 with TRBJ2-3; TRBD1 matches 7 bases. Per the germline V gene, CDR1 is SGHVS and CDR2 is FNYEAQ. This CDR3 region has 14 residues. V lost 5 bases to trimming and J lost 4 bases; unmatched junction nucleotides: 6. DNA for the CDR3: TGTGCCAGCAGCCCGAGACAGGGAGCAGATACGCAGTATTTT. Encoded protein: CASSPRQGADTQYF.

Relative to its sample, this clonotype is medium-sized. The chain links TRBV5-1 to TRBJ2-1; no clear D. The germline V gene has CDR1 SGHRS and CDR2 YFSETQ. V dropped 0 bases and J dropped 4 bases, with 11 bases sitting between them. This CDR3 is built from 15 residues. For the CDR3, the DNA is TGCGCCAGCAGCTTGGATGGGAACGGTTACAATGAGCAGTTCTTC. It codes for CASSLDGNGYNEQFF.

By frequency in the sample, this clonotype is medium-sized. This chain uses TRBV7-3 with TRBJ2-2, with a weak D call TRBD2 (6 bases). The V gene's germline CDR1 is SGHTA and CDR2 FQGTGA. This CDR3 region has 14 residues. Trimming removed 5 bases at V and 3 bases at J, with 10 bases between. The CDR3 region is CASSPRGYTGELFF. CDR3 nucleotides: TGTGCCAGCAGCCCTCGGGGGTACACCGGGGAGCTGTTTTTT.

By frequency in the sample, this clonotype is medium-sized. V gene TRBV20-1 combines with J gene TRBJ2-5, with 12 bases matching TRBD2. The CDR3 runs to 18 residues. Germline V gene lookup returns CDR1 DFQATT and CDR2 SNEGSKA (reference sequence). V dropped 1 base and J dropped 2; count of bases not matched to a gene: 11. The CDR3 loop is CSARGGLAGGRGQETQYF. The DNA of the CDR3 is TGCAGTGCTAGAGGAGGCCTAGCGGGGGGGCGAGGGCAAGAGACCCAGTACTTC.

The rearrangement links TRBV15 to TRBJ2-2; 8 bases map to TRBD1. The CDR3 has 16 residues. CDR1 LNHNV and CDR2 YYDKDF come from the germline V gene (reference sequence). J was trimmed by 3 bases and V by 3 bases; bases with no gene match: 6. Written as DNA, the CDR3 is TGTGCCACCAGCAGCCTAGACAGGGGTCACACCGGGGAGCTGTTTTTT. This encodes CATSSLDRGHTGELFF.

This clonotype is labeled as medium-sized. The chain employs TRBV7-2 and TRBJ2-7; TRBD2 matches 9 bases. The CDR3 has 16 residues. Per the germline V gene, CDR1 is SGHTA and CDR2 is FQGNSA. With 5 bases clipped from V and 4 bases from J, the junction kept 12 bases outside the gene matches. Here the CDR3 DNA reads TGTGCCAGCAGCCCGGGTGGCGGGGGGGCCTGGTACGAGCAGTACTTC. Amino acid sequence: CASSPGGGGAWYEQYF.

In its sample, this clonotype ranks as medium-sized (0.01 to 0.1%). The junction does not match germline at one end; this may be a read error. V and J are TRBV6-5 and TRBJ1-1; D uncertain. This CDR3 has 13 amino acids. In germline, CDR1 is MNHEY, CDR2 SVGAGI. In DNA form, the CDR3 reads TGTGCCAGCAGTAACTCGGGGATCACTGAAGCTTTCTTT. Its protein product is CASSNSGITEAFF.

This clonotype is judged medium-sized. The chain employs TRBV12-3 or TRBV12-4 and TRBJ2-7, with D hard to call. CDR3 length equals 12 residues. Deletions cut 2 bases from V and 2 bases from J, with 4 bases between. CDR3 residues: CASSLFPYEQYF. DNA of the CDR3: TGTGCCAGCAGTTTATTCCCCTACGAGCAGTACTTC.